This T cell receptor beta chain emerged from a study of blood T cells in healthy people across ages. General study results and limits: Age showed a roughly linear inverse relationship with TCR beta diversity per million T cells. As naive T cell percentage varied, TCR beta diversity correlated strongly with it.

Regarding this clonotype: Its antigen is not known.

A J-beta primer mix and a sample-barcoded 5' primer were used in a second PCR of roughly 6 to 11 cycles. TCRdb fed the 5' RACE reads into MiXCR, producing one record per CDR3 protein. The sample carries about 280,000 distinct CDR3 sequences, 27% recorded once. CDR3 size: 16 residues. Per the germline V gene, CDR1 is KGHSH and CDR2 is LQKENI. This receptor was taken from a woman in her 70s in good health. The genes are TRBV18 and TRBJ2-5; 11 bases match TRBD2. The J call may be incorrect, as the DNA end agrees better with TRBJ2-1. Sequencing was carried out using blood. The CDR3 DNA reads TGTGCCAGCTCACCACCGGGACTAGCGGAGTACAATGAGCAGTTCTTC. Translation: CASSPPGLAEYNEQFF.